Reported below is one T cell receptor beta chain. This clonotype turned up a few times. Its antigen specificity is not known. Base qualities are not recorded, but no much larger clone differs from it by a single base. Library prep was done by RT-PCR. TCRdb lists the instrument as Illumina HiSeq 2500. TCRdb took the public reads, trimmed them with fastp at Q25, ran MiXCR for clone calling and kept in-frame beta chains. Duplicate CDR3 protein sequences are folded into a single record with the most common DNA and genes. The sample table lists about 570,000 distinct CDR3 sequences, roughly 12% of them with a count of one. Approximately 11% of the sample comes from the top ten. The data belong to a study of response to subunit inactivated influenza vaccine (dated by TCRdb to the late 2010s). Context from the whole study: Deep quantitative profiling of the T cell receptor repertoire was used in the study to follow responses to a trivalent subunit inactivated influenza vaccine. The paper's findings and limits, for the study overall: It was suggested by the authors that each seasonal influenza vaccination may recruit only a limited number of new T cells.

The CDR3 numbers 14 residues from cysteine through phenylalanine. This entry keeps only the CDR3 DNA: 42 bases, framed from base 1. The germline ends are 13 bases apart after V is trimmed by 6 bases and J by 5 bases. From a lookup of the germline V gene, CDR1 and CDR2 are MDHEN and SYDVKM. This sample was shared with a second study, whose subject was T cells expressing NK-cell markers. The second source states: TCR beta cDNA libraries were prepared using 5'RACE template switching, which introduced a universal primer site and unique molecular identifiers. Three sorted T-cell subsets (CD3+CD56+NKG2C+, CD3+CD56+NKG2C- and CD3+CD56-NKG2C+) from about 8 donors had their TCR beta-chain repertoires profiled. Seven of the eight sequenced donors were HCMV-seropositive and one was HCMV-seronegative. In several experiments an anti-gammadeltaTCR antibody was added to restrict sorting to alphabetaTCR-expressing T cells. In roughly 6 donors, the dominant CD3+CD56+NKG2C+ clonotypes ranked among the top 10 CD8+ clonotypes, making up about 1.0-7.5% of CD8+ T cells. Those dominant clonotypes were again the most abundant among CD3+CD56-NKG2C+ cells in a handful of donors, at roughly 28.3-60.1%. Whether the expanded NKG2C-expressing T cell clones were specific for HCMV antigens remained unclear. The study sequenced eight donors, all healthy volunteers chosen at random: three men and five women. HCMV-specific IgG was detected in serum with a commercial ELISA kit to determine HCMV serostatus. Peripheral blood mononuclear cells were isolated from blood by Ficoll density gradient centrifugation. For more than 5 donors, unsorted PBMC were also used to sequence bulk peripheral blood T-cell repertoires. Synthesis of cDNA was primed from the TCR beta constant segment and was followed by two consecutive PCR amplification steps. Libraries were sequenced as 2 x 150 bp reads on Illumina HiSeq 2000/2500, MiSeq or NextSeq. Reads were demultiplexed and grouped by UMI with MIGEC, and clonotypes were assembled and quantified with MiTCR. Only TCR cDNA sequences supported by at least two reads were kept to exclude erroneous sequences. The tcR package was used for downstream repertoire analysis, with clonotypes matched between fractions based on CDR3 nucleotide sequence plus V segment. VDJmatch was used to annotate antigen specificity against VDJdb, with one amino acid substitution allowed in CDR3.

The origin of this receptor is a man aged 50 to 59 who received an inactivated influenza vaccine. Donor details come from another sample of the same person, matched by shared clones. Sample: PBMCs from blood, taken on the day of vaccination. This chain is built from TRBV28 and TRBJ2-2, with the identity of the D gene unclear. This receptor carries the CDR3 CASSRSTWTGELFF. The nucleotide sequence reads TGTGCCAGCAGCCGATCGACCTGGACCGGGGAGCTGTTTTTT.